This T cell receptor (beta chain) was identified during a study of T cell repertoires in cytomegalovirus infection. Background on the study: Based on public TCR beta signatures, there were indications of CMV infection and of a matching HLA type.

This clonotype was found a few times. The ends were cut back, 5 bases at V and 1 base at J, with 8 bases in the middle. The length of the CDR3 is 13 residues. Germline V CDR1 and CDR2: PRHDT, FYEKMQ (reference sequence). TCRdb used MiXCR to reprocess the reads, holding one entry per CDR3 protein. The profile shows 480,000 or so distinct CDR3 sequences, over 9% of them singletons. The origin of this receptor is a human donor in good health (CMV status not recorded). Some clones in this sample may be carry-over from other donors' samples. Source material: PBMCs. J is TRBJ2-5 and V is TRBV13; D is possibly TRBD1 (5 bases). The CDR3 DNA is TGTGCCAGCAGCCCAGGGTTCCAAGAGACCCAGTACTTC. It encodes CASSPGFQETQYF.